This T cell receptor (beta chain) comes out of a study of radiation and T cells in renal cell carcinoma. Time point denoted: baseline pretreatment blood. Noted treatment: 15 Gy SBRT to primary tumor, nephrectomy 4 weeks later. Serial blood draws occurred at baseline and 2 and 4 weeks post-SBRT. This clone showed up just once. Its antigen is unknown. In germline, CDR1 is SNHLY, CDR2 FYNNEI. V trimming: 2 bases; J trimming: 2 bases; junction bases outside the gene matches: 4. This CDR3 region has 16 residues. Sequencing used immunoSEQ multiplex PCR; TCRdb keeps in-frame clones, though not all of them. The sample holds over 120,000 clones; roughly 84% are singletons and the top ten take 12%. Study-level findings and limits: Top tumor clonotypes rose in blood 2 weeks post-radiation, then contracted.

The chain combines TRBV2 with TRBJ2-3; 10 nucleotides line up with TRBD2. The origin of this receptor is a woman aged 50 to 60 with renal cell carcinoma. The input for sequencing was blood, taken from a patient whose treatment included radiotherapy and nephrectomy. The CDR3 sequence is CASSELLAGDTDTQYF. The CDR3 region has the DNA TGTGCCAGCAGTGAACTTCTAGCGGGGGACACAGATACGCAGTATTTT. The full variable domain, with the rest looked up from reference TRBV2 and TRBJ2-3, is EPEVTQTPSHQVTQMGQEVILRCVPISNHLYFYWYRQILGQKVEFLVSFYNNEISEKSEIFDDQFSVERPDGSNFTLKIRSTKLEDSAMYFCASSELLAGDTDTQYFGPGTRLTVL.